Listed here are 12 T cell receptor beta chains from one sample, sequenced in a study of cytomegalovirus exposure and HLA in healthy donors. Generated by immunoSEQ multiplex PCR, the TCRdb table keeps only in-frame clones and is missing some. The table records 100,000 to 150,000 clones, 80% to 90% of them present only once. The specimen was PBMCs. The receptors were gathered from a woman younger than 35 in good health and CMV-seronegative.

The chain couples TRBV30 to TRBJ1-3; TRBD1 matches at 7 bases. J lost 1 base, V lost 2 bases, and 5 bases had no gene match. Germline V gene data show CDR1 as GTSNPN and CDR2 as SVGIG (reference sequence). The CDR3 is made up of 15 amino acids. For the CDR3, the DNA is TGTGCCTGGAGTCTCGCAGGGGGATCTGGAAACACCATATATTTT. The encoded protein is CAWSLAGGSGNTIYF. The full variable domain, completed using reference TRBV30 and TRBJ1-3, is SQTIHQWPATLVQPVGSPLSLECTVEGTSNPNLYWYRQAAGRGLQLLFYSVGIGQISSEVPQNLSASRPQDRQFILSSKKLLLSDSGFYLCAWSLAGGSGNTIYFGEGSWLTVV.

V gene TRBV19 combines with J gene TRBJ2-7, with D possibly being TRBD2 (6 bases). The CDR3 runs 13 residues. Germline CDR1 is LNHDA and CDR2 is SQIVND (reference sequence). V gave up 2 bases and J gave up 5 bases, with 10 bases separating them. DNA for the CDR3: TGTGCCAGTAGTATAAATGGAGGGAACGAGCAGTACTTC. This encodes CASSINGGNEQYF. The whole variable domain, filled in from reference TRBV19 and TRBJ2-7, reads DGGITQSPKYLFRKEGQNVTLSCEQNLNHDAMYWYRQDPGQGLRLIYYSQIVNDFQKGDIAEGYSVSREKKESFPLTVTSAQKNPTAFYLCASSINGGNEQYFGPGTRLTVT.

This rearrangement joins TRBV30 to TRBJ1-5; 7 positions agree with TRBD1. The CDR3 runs 15 residues. The V gene end was trimmed by 3 bases and the J gene end by 2 bases; junction bases not matched to a gene: 7. Germline values: CDR1 GTSNPN, CDR2 SVGIG (reference sequence). CDR3 region: CAWSRTGAGNQPQHF. Written as DNA, the CDR3 is TGTGCCTGGAGCCGAACAGGGGCGGGCAATCAGCCCCAGCATTTT.

The count of this clone is one. This chain joins TRBV18 and TRBJ1-2, with 8 bases fitting TRBD1. Germline V gene lookup returns CDR1 KGHSH and CDR2 LQKENI. V shed 1 base and J 7 bases; nucleotides not matched to a gene: 8. There are 15 residues in the CDR3. CDR3 sequence reads: CASSPRAQGDLGYTF. The CDR3 DNA reads as TGTGCCAGCTCACCACGGGCACAGGGGGATCTTGGCTACACCTTC.

The chain carries TRBV11-2 and TRBJ2-5, with unresolved D. Between the trimmed V and J ends, which lost 0 bases and 2 bases, there was a span of 7 bases. Germline V gives CDR1 SGHAT, CDR2 FQNNGV. This CDR3 comprises 14 residues. CDR3 in amino acids: CASSLDSIQETQYF. In nucleotides, the CDR3 is TGTGCCAGCAGCTTAGATAGTATACAAGAGACCCAGTACTTC.

The gene calls are TRBV6-1 and TRBJ1-1; TRBD1 aligns across 7 bases. V gave up 2 bases and J gave up 0 bases; unmatched junction bases: 6. CDR3 length: 16 residues. Germline CDR1 is MNHNS and CDR2 is SASEGT. CDR3 loop: CASSEKTGAMNTEAFF. CDR3 nucleotide sequence: TGTGCCAGCAGTGAAAAAACAGGGGCCATGAACACTGAAGCTTTCTTT.

This clone occurred once. This chain joins TRBV28 and TRBJ2-3; 8 nucleotides match TRBD2. Germline trimming cut 6 bases from V and 1 base from J; bases unmatched to any gene: 6. Germline loops: CDR1 MDHEN, CDR2 SYDVKM. The CDR3 runs 15 residues. DNA of the CDR3: TGTGCCAGCAGAACGGGGGGGTCGGGCACAGATACGCAGTATTTT. Protein product: CASRTGGSGTDTQYF.

This sequence joins TRBV29-1 and TRBJ2-1, with TRBD2 identical over 12 bases. Looked up from germline, CDR1 is SQVTM and CDR2 is ANQGSEA. V lost 2 bases to trimming and J lost 5 bases; unmatched junction nucleotides: 4. The length of the CDR3 is 15 residues. CDR3 nucleotide sequence: TGCAGCGTTGAAAATGGACTAGCGGGACACAATGAGCAGTTCTTC. Its translation is CSVENGLAGHNEQFF.

The rearrangement links TRBV27 to TRBJ2-3; D gene uncertain. The CDR3 totals 14 residues. The V end lost 2 bases, the J end lost 6 bases, and 12 bases lay between the germline ends. Germline V gene data show CDR1 as MNHEY and CDR2 as SMNVEV (reference sequence). The CDR3 reads CASSLVPSLDTQYF. The CDR3 DNA sequence: TGTGCCAGCAGTTTAGTTCCGTCCTTGGATACGCAGTATTTT.

The rearrangement links TRBV6-6 to TRBJ2-1, with 7 positions matching TRBD2. Germline V gene data show CDR1 as MNHNY and CDR2 as SVGAGI (reference sequence). The CDR3 is 13 residues long. V shed 4 bases, J shed 9 bases, and the junction held 6 bases outside the gene matches. DNA of the CDR3: TGTGCCAGCAGTTCCCGGGAGGATGGTGAGCAGTTCTTC. It is translated as CASSSREDGEQFF.

The chain couples TRBV7-2 to TRBJ1-1; unclear D gene. Trimming stripped 1 base from V and 4 bases from J, with 4 bases between. Germline loops: CDR1 SGHTA, CDR2 FQGNSA. The CDR3 is made up of 12 amino acids. CDR3 loop: CASSLVLTEAFF. For the CDR3, the DNA is TGTGCCAGCAGCTTAGTACTCACTGAAGCTTTCTTT.

The CDR3 protein is CATSRGGQANEQFF. CDR3 DNA: TGTGCCACCAGCAGGGGGGGGCAGGCCAATGAGCAGTTCTTC. The chain couples TRBV15 to TRBJ2-1; possibly TRBD2 for D (7 bases). Deletions cut 3 bases from V and 6 bases from J, with 12 bases between. The germline V gene encodes CDR1 LNHNV and CDR2 YYDKDF (reference sequence). This CDR3 is 14 amino acids long.